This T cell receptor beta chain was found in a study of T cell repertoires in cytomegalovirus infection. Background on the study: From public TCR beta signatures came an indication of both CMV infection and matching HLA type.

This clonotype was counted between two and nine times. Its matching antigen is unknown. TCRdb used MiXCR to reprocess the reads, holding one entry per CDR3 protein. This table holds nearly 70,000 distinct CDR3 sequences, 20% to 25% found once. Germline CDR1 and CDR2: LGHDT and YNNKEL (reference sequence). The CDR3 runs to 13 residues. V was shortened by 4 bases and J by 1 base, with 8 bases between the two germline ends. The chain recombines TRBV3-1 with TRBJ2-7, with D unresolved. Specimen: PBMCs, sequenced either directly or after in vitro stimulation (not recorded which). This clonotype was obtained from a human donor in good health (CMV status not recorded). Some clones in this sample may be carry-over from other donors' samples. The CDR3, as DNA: TGTGCCAGCAGCCCCTTGGGGTCCTACGAGCAGTACGTC. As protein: CASSPLGSYEQYV.